This T cell receptor beta chain is from a study of cytomegalovirus exposure and HLA in healthy donors. Study background: Researchers found that roughly 81% of 300 to 450 genotyped donors fell within the Caucasian-associated ancestry cluster.

Donors had nominal health at sampling but likely had unrecorded immune exposures. This clone was recorded only once. Amplification used 60 Vbeta primers and 13 Jbeta primers. Sequencing was performed with immunoSEQ multiplex PCR; in TCRdb, only in-frame clones are kept and a portion is missing. In the table there are some 190,000 clones, approximately 80% of which are singletons. V trimming: 0 bases; J trimming: 6 bases; junction bases outside the gene matches: 9. The CDR3 is 15 amino acids. Germline V gene lookup returns CDR1 SGHRS and CDR2 YFSETQ. The sample comprised PBMCs. The TCR originated in a girl aged 10 to 17 in good health and CMV-seropositive. V usage is TRBV5-1 and J usage is TRBJ2-7; 7 positions match TRBD1. CDR3 in amino acids: CASSLGGQLSGEQYF. Written as DNA, the CDR3 is TGCGCCAGCAGCTTGGGGGGACAGCTTTCGGGCGAGCAGTACTTC.